In its sample, the clone carrying this T cell receptor beta chain was seen many times. This entry belongs to a study of regulatory T cells in long-lasting Graves disease. iRepertoire HTBI primers and Arm-PCR of CDR3 regions built TCR beta libraries. TCRdb re-analysed the multiplex PCR reads in MiXCR, keeping a single row per CDR3 protein. The table records 500,000 or so distinct CDR3 sequences, roughly 15% of them present only once. Regarding time point: newly diagnosed GD, antithyroid drugs for less than 3 months. From RNA extracted from PBMCs, the TCR library was made. The ends were cut back, 6 bases at V and 4 bases at J, with 12 bases in the middle. The CDR3 extends over 12 amino acids. Germline values: CDR1 GTSNPN, CDR2 SVGIG (reference sequence). Another study also made use of these data, one on T cells in Graves' hyperthyroidism and ophthalmopathy.

The input for sequencing was peripheral blood mononuclear cells (PBMCs), taken at new diagnosis, from a patient treated with antithyroid drugs. This TCR was sampled from a woman aged 45-59 years with Graves disease. The chain couples TRBV30 to TRBJ2-5; D assignment may be TRBD1 or TRBD2 (5 bases each). CDR3 protein: CACHLGGETQYF. CDR3 nucleotide sequence: TGTGCCTGTCACCTTGGGGGAGAGACCCAGTACTTC.